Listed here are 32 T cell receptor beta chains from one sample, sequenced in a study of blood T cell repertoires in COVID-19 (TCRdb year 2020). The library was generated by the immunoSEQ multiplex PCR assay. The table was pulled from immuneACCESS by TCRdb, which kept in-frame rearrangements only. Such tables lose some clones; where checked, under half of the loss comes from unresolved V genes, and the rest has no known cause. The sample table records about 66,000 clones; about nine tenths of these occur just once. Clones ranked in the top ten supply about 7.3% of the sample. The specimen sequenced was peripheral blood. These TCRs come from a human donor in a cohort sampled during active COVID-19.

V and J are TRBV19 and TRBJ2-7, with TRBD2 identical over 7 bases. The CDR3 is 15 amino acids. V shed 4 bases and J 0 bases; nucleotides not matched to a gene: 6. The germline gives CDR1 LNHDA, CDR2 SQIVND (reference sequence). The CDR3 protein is CASSTRGGGSYEQYF. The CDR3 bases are TGTGCCAGTAGTACCCGGGGCGGGGGCTCCTACGAGCAGTACTTC.

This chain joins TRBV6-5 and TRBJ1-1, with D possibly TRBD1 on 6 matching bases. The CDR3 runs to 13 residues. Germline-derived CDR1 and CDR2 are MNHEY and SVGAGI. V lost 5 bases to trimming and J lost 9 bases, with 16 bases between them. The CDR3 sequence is CASSPPDRQKAFF. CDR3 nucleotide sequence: TGTGCCAGCAGTCCTCCGGACAGACAGAAAGCTTTCTTT.

CDR3 sequence: CASSLSYQETQYF. The CDR3, as DNA: TGTGCCAGCAGCTTAAGCTACCAAGAGACCCAGTACTTC. The chain links TRBV7-2 to TRBJ2-5; D is undetermined. The germline V gene encodes CDR1 SGHTA and CDR2 FQGNSA. The CDR3 has 13 residues. V was pared by 2 bases and J by 0 bases, with 4 bases between.

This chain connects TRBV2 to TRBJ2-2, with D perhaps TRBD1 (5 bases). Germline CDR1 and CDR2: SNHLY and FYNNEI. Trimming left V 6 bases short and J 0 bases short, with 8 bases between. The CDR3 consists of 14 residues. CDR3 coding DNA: TGTGCCAGCAGCGAGGACACGAACACCGGGGAGCTGTTTTTT. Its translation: CASSEDTNTGELFF.

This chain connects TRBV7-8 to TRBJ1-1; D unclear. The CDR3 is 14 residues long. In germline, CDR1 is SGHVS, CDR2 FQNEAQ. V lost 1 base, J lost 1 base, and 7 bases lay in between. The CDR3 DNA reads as TGTGCCAGCAGCTTAGGAGCAGGGAACACTGAAGCTTTCTTT. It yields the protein CASSLGAGNTEAFF.

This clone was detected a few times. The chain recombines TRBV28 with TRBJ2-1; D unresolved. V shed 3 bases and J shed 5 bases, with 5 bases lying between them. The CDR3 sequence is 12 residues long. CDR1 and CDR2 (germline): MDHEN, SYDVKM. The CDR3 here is CASSLADNEQFF. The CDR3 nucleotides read TGTGCCAGCAGTTTGGCCGACAATGAGCAGTTCTTC.

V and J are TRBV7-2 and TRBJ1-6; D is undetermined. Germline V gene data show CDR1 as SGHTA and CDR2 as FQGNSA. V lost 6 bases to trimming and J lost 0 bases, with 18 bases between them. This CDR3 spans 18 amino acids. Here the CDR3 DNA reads TGTGCCAGCAGGCCCCTGGGCAGCCTAAGCTCCTATAATTCACCCCTCCACTTT. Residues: CASRPLGSLSSYNSPLHF.

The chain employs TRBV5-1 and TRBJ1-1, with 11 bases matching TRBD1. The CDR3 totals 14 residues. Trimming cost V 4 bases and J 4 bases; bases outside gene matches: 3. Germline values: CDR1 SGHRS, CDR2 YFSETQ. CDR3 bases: TGCGCCAGCAGCACTGGGACAGGGGGCACTGAAGCTTTCTTT. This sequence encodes CASSTGTGGTEAFF.

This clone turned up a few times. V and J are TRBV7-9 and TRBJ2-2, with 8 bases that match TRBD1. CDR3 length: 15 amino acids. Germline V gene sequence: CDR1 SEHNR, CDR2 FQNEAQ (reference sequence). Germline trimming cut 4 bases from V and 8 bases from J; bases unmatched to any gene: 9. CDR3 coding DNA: TGTGCCAGCAGCTCCGGACAGGGCCCGTCTGGGGAGCTGTTTTTT. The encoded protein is CASSSGQGPSGELFF.

CDR3 loop: CASSQEGQAGGNTIYF. The CDR3 DNA is TGCGCCAGCAGCCAAGAGGGACAGGCGGGAGGAAACACCATATATTTT. The V call is TRBV4-1, the J call TRBJ1-3; TRBD1 aligns across 8 bases. The CDR3 is 16 residues long. Germline V CDR1 and CDR2: MGHRA, YSYEKL. V was pared by 0 bases and J by 4 bases, with 5 bases of the junction left unmatched.

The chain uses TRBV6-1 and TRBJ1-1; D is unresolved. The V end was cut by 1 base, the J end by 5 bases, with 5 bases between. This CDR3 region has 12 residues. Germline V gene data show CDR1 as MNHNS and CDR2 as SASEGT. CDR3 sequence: CASSEVETEAFF. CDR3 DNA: TGTGCCAGCAGTGAAGTAGAAACTGAAGCTTTCTTT.

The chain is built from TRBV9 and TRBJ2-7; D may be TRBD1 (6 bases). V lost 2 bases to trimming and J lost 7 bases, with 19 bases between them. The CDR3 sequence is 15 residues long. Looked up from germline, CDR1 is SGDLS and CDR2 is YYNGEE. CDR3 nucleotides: TGTGCCAGCAGCGTCGATCACAGGGCCTTTGGGGAGCAGTACTTC. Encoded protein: CASSVDHRAFGEQYF. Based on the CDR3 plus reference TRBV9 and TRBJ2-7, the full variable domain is DSGVTQTPKHLITATGQRVTLRCSPRSGDLSVYWYQQSLDQGLQFLIQYYNGEERAKGNILERFSAQQFPDLHSELNLSSLELGDSALYFCASSVDHRAFGEQYFGPGTRLTVT.

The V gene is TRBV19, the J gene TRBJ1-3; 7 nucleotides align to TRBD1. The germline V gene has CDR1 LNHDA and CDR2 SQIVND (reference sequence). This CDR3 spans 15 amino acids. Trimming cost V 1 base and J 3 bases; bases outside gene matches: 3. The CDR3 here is CASSIAHRGGNTIYF. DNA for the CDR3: TGTGCCAGTAGTATAGCCCACAGGGGTGGAAACACCATATATTTT.

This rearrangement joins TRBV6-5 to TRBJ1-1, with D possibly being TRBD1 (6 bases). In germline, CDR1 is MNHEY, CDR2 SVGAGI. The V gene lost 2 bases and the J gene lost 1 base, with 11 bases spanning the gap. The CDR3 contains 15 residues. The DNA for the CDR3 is TGTGCCAGCAGTTACGGGGGCAGTCCGAACACTGAAGCTTTCTTT. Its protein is CASSYGGSPNTEAFF.

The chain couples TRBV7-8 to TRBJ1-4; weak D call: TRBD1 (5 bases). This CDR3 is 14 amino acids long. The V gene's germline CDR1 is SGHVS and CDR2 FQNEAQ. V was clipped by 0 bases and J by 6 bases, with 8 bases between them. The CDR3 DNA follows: TGTGCCAGCAGCTTAGCAGGGGCGGATGAAAAACTGTTTTTT. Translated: CASSLAGADEKLFF.

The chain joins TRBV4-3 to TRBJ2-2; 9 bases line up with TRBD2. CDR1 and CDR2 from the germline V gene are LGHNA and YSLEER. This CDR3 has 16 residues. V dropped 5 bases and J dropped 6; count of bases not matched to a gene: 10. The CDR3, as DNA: TGCGCCAGCAGCTTTGCTAGCGGGATTCCGGCCGGGGAGCTGTTTTTT. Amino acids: CASSFASGIPAGELFF.

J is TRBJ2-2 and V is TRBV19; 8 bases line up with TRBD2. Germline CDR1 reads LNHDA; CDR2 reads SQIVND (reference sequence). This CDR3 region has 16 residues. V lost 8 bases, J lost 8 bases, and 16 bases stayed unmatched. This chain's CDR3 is CASARGGRRAGGELFF. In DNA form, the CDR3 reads TGTGCCAGTGCACGGGGCGGGAGGAGGGCCGGGGGGGAGCTGTTTTTT.

The CDR3 region is CASSSGEAPITDTQYF. DNA of the CDR3: TGTGCCAGTAGTTCTGGAGAGGCTCCAATCACAGATACGCAGTATTTT. V usage is TRBV19 and J usage is TRBJ2-3, with D hard to call. V lost 5 bases to trimming and J lost 2 bases, with 17 bases between them. Germline loops: CDR1 LNHDA, CDR2 SQIVND (reference sequence). The CDR3 totals 16 residues.

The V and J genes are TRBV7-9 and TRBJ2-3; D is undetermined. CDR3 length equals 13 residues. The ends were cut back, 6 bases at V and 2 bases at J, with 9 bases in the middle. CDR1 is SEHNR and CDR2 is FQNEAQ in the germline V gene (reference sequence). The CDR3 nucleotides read TGTGCCAGCAGACGACACTCCACAGATACGCAGTATTTT. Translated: CASRRHSTDTQYF.

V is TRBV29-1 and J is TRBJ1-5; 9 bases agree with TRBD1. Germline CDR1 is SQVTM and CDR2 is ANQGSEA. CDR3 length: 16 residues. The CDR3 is CTKGTGMSFCNQPQHF. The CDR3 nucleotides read TGCACCAAGGGGACAGGGATGAGTTTCTGCAATCAGCCCCAGCATTTT.

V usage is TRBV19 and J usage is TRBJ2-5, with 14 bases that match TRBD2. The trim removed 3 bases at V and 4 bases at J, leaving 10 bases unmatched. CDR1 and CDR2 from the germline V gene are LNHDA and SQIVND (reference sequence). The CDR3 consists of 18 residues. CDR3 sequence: CASSIVGTSGGLGETQYF. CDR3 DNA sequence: TGTGCCAGTAGTATTGTCGGGACTAGCGGGGGCCTAGGAGAGACCCAGTACTTC.

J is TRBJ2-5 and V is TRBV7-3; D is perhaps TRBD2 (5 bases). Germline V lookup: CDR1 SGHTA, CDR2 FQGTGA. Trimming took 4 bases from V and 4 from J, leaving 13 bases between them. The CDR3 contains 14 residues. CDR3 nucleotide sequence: TGTGCCAGCAGCTGGACTGGAGCCGGAGAGACCCAGTACTTC. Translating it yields CASSWTGAGETQYF. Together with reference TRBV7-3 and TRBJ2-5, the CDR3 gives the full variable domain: GAGVSQTPSNKVTEKGKYVELRCDPISGHTALYWYRQSLGQGPEFLIYFQGTGAADDSGLPNDRFFAVRPEGSVSTLKIQRTERGDSAVYLCASSWTGAGETQYFGPGTRLLVL.

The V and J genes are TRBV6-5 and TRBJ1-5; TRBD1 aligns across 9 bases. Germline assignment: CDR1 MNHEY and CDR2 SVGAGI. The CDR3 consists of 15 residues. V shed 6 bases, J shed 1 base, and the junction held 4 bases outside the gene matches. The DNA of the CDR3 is TGTGCCAGCAGCCATGACAGGGGGAGCAATCAGCCCCAGCATTTT. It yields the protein CASSHDRGSNQPQHF.

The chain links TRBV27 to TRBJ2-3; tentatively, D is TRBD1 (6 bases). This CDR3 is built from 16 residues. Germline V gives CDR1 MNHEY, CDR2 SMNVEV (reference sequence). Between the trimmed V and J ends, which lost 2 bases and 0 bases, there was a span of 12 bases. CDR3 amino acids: CASSLRSGGSTDTQYF. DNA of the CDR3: TGTGCCAGCAGTTTACGTTCTGGGGGCAGCACAGATACGCAGTATTTT.

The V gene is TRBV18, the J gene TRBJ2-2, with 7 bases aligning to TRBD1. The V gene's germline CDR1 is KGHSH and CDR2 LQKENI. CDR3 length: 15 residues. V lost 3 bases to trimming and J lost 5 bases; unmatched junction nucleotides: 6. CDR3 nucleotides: TGTGCCAGCTCACCGCGAGGGGGCGCGACCGGGGAGCTGTTTTTT. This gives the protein CASSPRGGATGELFF.

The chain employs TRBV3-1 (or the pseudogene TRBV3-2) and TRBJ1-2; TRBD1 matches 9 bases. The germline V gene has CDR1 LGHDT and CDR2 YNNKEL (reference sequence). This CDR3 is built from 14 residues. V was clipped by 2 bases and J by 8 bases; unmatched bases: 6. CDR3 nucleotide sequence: TGTGCCAGCAGCCAACGCCGGGACAGGGACGGCTACACCTTC. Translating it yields CASSQRRDRDGYTF.

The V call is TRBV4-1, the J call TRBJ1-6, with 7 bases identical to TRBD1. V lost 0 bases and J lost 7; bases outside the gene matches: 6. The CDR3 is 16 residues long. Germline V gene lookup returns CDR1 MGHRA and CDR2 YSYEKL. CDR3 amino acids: CASSQDQNRGNSPLHF. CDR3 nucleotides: TGCGCCAGCAGCCAAGATCAAAACAGGGGCAATTCACCCCTCCACTTT.

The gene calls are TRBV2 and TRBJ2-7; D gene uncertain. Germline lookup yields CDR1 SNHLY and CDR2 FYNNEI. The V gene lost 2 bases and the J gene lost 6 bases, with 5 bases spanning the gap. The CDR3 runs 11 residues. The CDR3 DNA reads TGTGCCAGCAGTGAATTCCGCGAGCAGTACTTC. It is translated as CASSEFREQYF.

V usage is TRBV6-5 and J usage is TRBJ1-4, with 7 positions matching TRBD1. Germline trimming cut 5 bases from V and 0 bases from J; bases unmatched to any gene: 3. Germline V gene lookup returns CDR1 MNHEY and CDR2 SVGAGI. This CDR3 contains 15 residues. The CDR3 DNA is TGTGCCAGCAGTCGACAGGGCTCAACTAATGAAAAACTGTTTTTT. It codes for CASSRQGSTNEKLFF.

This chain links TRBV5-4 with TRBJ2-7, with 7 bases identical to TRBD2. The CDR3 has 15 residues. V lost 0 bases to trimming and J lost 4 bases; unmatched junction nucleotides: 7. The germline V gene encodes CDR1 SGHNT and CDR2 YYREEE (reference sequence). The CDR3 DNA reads TGTGCCAGCAGCTTGGGGGGGGGAGGAAGGTACGAGCAGTACTTC. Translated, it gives CASSLGGGGRYEQYF.

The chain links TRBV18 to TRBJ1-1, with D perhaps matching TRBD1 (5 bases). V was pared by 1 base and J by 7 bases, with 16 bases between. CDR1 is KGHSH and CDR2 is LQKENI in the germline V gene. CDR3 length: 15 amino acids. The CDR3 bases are TGTGCCAGCTCACCACGGCGGGAGTACGACAGTGAAGCTTTCTTT. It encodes CASSPRREYDSEAFF.

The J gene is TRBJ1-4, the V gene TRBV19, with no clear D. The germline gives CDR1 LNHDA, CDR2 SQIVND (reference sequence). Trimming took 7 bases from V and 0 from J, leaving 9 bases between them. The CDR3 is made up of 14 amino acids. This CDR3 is CASNPGTTNEKLFF. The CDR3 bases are TGTGCCAGTAACCCGGGAACAACTAATGAAAAACTGTTTTTT.